These 20 T cell receptor beta chains were sequenced from one sample in a study of T cells after yellow fever vaccination. TCRdb used MiXCR to reprocess the 5' RACE reads, holding one entry per CDR3 protein. The profile covers hundreds of thousands of distinct CDR3 sequences, with approximately 19% appearing a single time and roughly a sixth taken by the ten largest. Sequences were derived from PBMCs, sampled before the yellow fever booster vaccination. The receptors derive from a young man who received the YFV17D yellow fever vaccine.

CDR3 protein: CASNPWTGKGNTEAFF. The CDR3 DNA is TGTGCCAGCAACCCATGGACAGGGAAGGGCAACACTGAAGCTTTCTTT. The chain is built from TRBV6-5 and TRBJ1-1; 8 bases match TRBD1. CDR1 is MNHEY, CDR2 SVGAGI, per germline. The CDR3 sequence is 16 residues long. Losses at the gene ends were 7 bases for V and 2 bases for J; bases not matched to a gene: 12.

The table lists this clonotype with a few counts. This chain connects TRBV7-2 to TRBJ2-2; 7 bases are a match to TRBD2. V shed 5 bases, J shed 6 bases, and the junction held 12 bases outside the gene matches. Germline lookup yields CDR1 SGHTA and CDR2 FQGNSA. The CDR3 runs to 16 residues. The CDR3 DNA reads as TGTGCCAGCAGCCCCGGGGGAGGGGCGATGGCCGGGGAGCTGTTTTTT. Protein: CASSPGGGAMAGELFF.

This clonotype has just a few counts. J is TRBJ1-5 and V is TRBV4-1; D is uncertain. The V and J ends lost 0 bases and 1 base respectively, with 10 bases between them. Germline CDR1 reads MGHRA; CDR2 reads YSYEKL. The length of the CDR3 is 16 residues. The CDR3 here is CASSQDLRLSNQPQHF. As DNA, the CDR3 is TGCGCCAGCAGCCAAGATCTGAGGTTGAGCAATCAGCCCCAGCATTTT.

J is TRBJ1-2 and V is TRBV5-4; 7 bases match TRBD1. The germline V gene has CDR1 SGHNT and CDR2 YYREEE (reference sequence). This CDR3 contains 13 residues. Losses at the gene ends were 3 bases for V and 6 bases for J; bases not matched to a gene: 5. CDR3 bases: TGTGCCAGCAGCTCACACAGGGGAGATGGCTACACCTTC. Amino acid sequence: CASSSHRGDGYTF.

This clonotype was counted ten times or more. The chain links TRBV20-1 to TRBJ2-2; 12 bases are shared with TRBD2. The CDR3 length is 15 residues. The germline V gene encodes CDR1 DFQATT and CDR2 SNEGSKA (reference sequence). The ends lost 4 bases at V and 9 bases at J; junction bases unmatched: 9. The CDR3 region is CSATLAGGVGRELFF. The CDR3 nucleotides are TGCAGTGCTACTCTAGCGGGGGGGGTCGGCCGGGAGCTGTTTTTT.

The sample holds many counts of this clonotype. Relative to the germline gene, one junction end is altered; a read error may explain this. The chain combines TRBV5-1 with TRBJ1-5, with D possibly TRBD1 on 5 matching bases. CDR1 is SGHRS, CDR2 YFSETQ, per germline. The CDR3 sequence is 13 residues long. In nucleotides, the CDR3 is TGTGCCAGCTCGCTCGGGGGGGACCAGCCCCAGCATTTT. Amino acid sequence: CASSLGGDQPQHF.

The V and J genes are TRBV20-1 and TRBJ2-3, with 8 nucleotides matching TRBD2. The V gene end was trimmed by 3 bases and the J gene end by 1 base; junction bases not matched to a gene: 6. Germline V gene data show CDR1 as DFQATT and CDR2 as SNEGSKA (reference sequence). This CDR3 is built from 15 residues. The CDR3 reads CSASGGGEGTDTQYF. DNA of the CDR3: TGCAGTGCTAGCGGGGGGGGTGAGGGCACAGATACGCAGTATTTT.

This clonotype was recorded a few times. This chain connects TRBV12-3 or TRBV12-4 to TRBJ1-1; D not resolved. The CDR3 is 11 residues long. The V gene lost 7 bases and the J gene lost 1 base, with 4 bases spanning the gap. CDR3 amino acids: CASNGNTEAFF. CDR3 nucleotide sequence: TGTGCCAGCAACGGGAACACTGAAGCTTTCTTT.

This clonotype turned up a few times. V and J are TRBV4-1 and TRBJ2-3; 7 nucleotides line up with TRBD2. Looked up from germline, CDR1 is MGHRA and CDR2 is YSYEKL. The CDR3 spans 16 residues. Germline trimming cut 1 base from V and 2 bases from J; bases unmatched to any gene: 6. The CDR3: CASSQVPSGYTDTQYF. The CDR3 nucleotides are TGCGCCAGCAGCCAAGTCCCTAGCGGTTACACAGATACGCAGTATTTT.

V usage is TRBV6-1 and J usage is TRBJ1-2; D ambiguous. Germline V gives CDR1 MNHNS, CDR2 SASEGT. With 0 bases removed from V and 5 bases from J, the gap between germline ends came to 13 bases. This CDR3 region has 15 residues. CDR3 nucleotides: TGTGCCAGCAGTGAAGCCCCCCGCCACGCGTATGGCTACACCTTC. Its translation: CASSEAPRHAYGYTF.

This clonotype was seen more than once but under ten times. The CDR3 sequence is CASSAGTGLSYEQYF. The DNA of the CDR3 is TGCGCCAGCAGCGCCGGGACAGGGCTCTCCTACGAGCAGTACTTC. This chain joins TRBV4-3 and TRBJ2-7; 9 nucleotides agree with TRBD1. V trimming: 5 bases; J trimming: 0 bases; junction bases outside the gene matches: 5. Germline V gives CDR1 LGHNA, CDR2 YSLEER. This CDR3 has 15 residues.

CDR3 bases: TGCGCCAGCAGCTTCGGGGCGGTGCCCGATCAGCCCCAGCATTTT. The encoded protein is CASSFGAVPDQPQHF. The chain uses TRBV4-1 and TRBJ1-5, with D perhaps matching TRBD1 (5 bases). The CDR3 totals 15 residues. The germline V gene encodes CDR1 MGHRA and CDR2 YSYEKL. The V and J ends lost 5 bases and 5 bases respectively, with 16 bases between them.

This clonotype has only a few counts. The chain employs TRBV15 and TRBJ2-4, with 7 bases matching TRBD1. V was pared by 6 bases and J by 7 bases, with 12 bases of the junction left unmatched. Germline loops: CDR1 LNHNV, CDR2 YYDKDF (reference sequence). The CDR3 totals 15 residues. The CDR3 DNA is TGTGCCACCAGTGGATCAGGAGCCAGGGGGAACATTCAGTACTTC. Translated, it gives CATSGSGARGNIQYF.

The chain couples TRBV6-5 to TRBJ1-1; D is uncertain. The V gene lost 6 bases and the J gene lost 1 base, with 12 bases spanning the gap. Germline V CDR1 and CDR2: MNHEY, SVGAGI. The CDR3 spans 14 residues. The CDR3 DNA reads TGTGCCAGCAGCCCCCCCAGAGGGAACACTGAAGCTTTCTTT. Translating it yields CASSPPRGNTEAFF.

The chain joins TRBV7-2 to TRBJ2-5, with TRBD1 matching over 10 bases. J was trimmed by 5 bases and V by 5 bases; bases with no gene match: 11. CDR3 length: 16 amino acids. The germline V gene has CDR1 SGHTA and CDR2 FQGNSA. The CDR3 region is CASSHPWETGGETQYF. CDR3 bases: TGTGCCAGCAGCCACCCCTGGGAGACAGGGGGCGAGACCCAGTACTTC.

The rearrangement uses TRBV10-3 and TRBJ1-6; D is uncertain. CDR1 ENHRY and CDR2 SYGVKD come from the germline V gene. The CDR3 contains 13 residues. The CDR3, as DNA: TGTGCAGCGGCTGGAGGGTCTTCTTCACCCCTCCACTTT. This gives the protein CAAAGGSSSPLHF.

The chain's CDR3 is CASSTSGDDGYTF. The CDR3 DNA reads as TGTGCCAGCAGCACATCAGGGGATGACGGCTACACCTTC. The chain is built from TRBV7-9 and TRBJ1-2; maybe TRBD1 (6 bases). V dropped 5 bases and J dropped 8 bases, with 15 bases sitting between them. The CDR3 runs to 13 residues. Germline CDR1 SEHNR, CDR2 FQNEAQ (reference sequence).

This clonotype was counted only a few times. The chain carries TRBV6-1 and TRBJ2-2; possible D gene TRBD1, 6 bases. Germline V gene sequence: CDR1 MNHNS, CDR2 SASEGT. CDR3 length: 14 residues. V lost 1 base to trimming and J lost 6 bases, with 9 bases between them. The CDR3 is CASSEVRGAGELFF. For the CDR3, the DNA is TGTGCCAGCAGTGAAGTCAGGGGTGCCGGGGAGCTGTTTTTT.

The chain employs TRBV5-6 and TRBJ1-3, with TRBD1 matching over 8 bases. From germline, CDR1 is SGHDT and CDR2 YYEEEE. This CDR3 has 17 residues. The junction had 8 bases not matched to a gene; V was cut back by 1 base and J by 2 bases. This CDR3 reads CASSLSWQGATGNTIYF. In DNA, the CDR3 is TGTGCCAGCAGCTTGAGCTGGCAGGGGGCGACTGGAAACACCATATATTTT.

This clonotype was seen more than once but under ten times. The rearrangement links TRBV6-6 to TRBJ1-6; D not certain. Between the trimmed V and J ends, which lost 2 bases and 2 bases, there was a span of 13 bases. Germline CDR1 reads MNHNY; CDR2 reads SVGAGI (reference sequence). This CDR3 spans 17 amino acids. The CDR3 DNA reads as TGTGCCAGCAGTTACGCCCCGGCTAGGGCCTATAATTCACCCCTCCACTTT. Protein: CASSYAPARAYNSPLHF.